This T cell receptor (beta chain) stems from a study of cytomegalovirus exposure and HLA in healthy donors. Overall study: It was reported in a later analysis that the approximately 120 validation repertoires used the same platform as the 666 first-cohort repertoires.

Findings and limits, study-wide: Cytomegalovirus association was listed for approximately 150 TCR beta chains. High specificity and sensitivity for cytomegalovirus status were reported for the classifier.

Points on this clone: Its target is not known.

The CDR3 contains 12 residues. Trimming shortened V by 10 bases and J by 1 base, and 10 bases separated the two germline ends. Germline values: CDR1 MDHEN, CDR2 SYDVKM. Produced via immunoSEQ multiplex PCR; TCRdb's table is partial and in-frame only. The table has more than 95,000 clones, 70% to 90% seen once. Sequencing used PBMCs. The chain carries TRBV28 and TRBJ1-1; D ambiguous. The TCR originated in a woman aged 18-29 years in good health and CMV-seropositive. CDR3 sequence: CATKGRNTEAFF. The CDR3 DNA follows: TGTGCCACCAAAGGGAGGAACACTGAAGCTTTCTTT. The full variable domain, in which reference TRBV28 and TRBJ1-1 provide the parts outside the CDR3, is DVKVTQSSRYLVKRTGEKVFLECVQDMDHENMFWYRQDPGLGLRLIYFSYDVKMKEKGDIPEGYSVSREKKERFSLILESASTNQTSMYLCATKGRNTEAFFGQGTRLTVV.